The sequence of this T cell receptor beta chain was determined in a study of blood T cells in healthy people across ages. This clonotype was seen only a few times. Its specificity is not known. Sample-barcoded 5' priming and a J-beta primer mix drove a second PCR of about 6 to 12 cycles. In TCRdb, the 5' RACE reads were re-called with MiXCR into one record per CDR3 protein. The table includes around 850,000 distinct CDR3 sequences, around 36% detected once. Collection of ten milliliters of peripheral blood was performed for each donor. Every sample yielded at least 6.5 million isolated PBMCs. The CDR3 totals 15 residues. V was clipped by 5 bases and J by 6 bases; unmatched bases: 8. Study-wide results and limits: Unknown CMV status may confound age-related changes in expanded clones.

The sequence came from a man in his late teens or twenties in good health. The specimen sequenced was blood. The V call is TRBV12-3 or TRBV12-4, the J call TRBJ1-4, with 8 bases that match TRBD1. CDR3 sequence: CASSAGQGFHEKLFF. The CDR3 DNA reads TGTGCCAGCAGTGCCGGACAGGGCTTTCATGAAAAACTGTTTTTT.